These T cell receptor beta chains were read from a single sample in a study of technical replicates of blood from several donors. Sequencing used immunoSEQ multiplex PCR; TCRdb keeps in-frame clones, though not all of them. The sample holds about 81,000 clones, approximately 78% seen once. Sequencing input: PBMCs. The receptor set was obtained from a human donor in good health. Some clones in this sample may be carry-over from other donors' samples. The CDR3 runs from the conserved cysteine through the conserved F or W. A D gene is named only where the DNA matches it firmly. Expanded clones are given a class, and other clones once, few, many or no size at all.

>TRBJ2-7|TRBV29-1|once|TRBD1
CSVRTGNYEQYF
TGCAGCGTCCGGACAGGGAACTACGAGCAGTACTTC
>TRBJ2-1|TRBV19|.|.
CASSILLGRDNEQFF
TGTGCCAGTAGTATCCTCCTCGGCCGGGACAATGAGCAGTTCTTC
>TRBJ2-1|TRBV5-1|once|TRBD2
CASSQLSGGNEQFF
TGCGCCAGCAGCCAACTCAGCGGGGGGAATGAGCAGTTCTTC
>TRBJ2-3|TRBV7-9|.|.
CASSPRQSSTDTQYF
TGTGCCAGCAGCCCAAGACAGTCGAGCACAGATACGCAGTATTTT
>TRBJ1-1|TRBV30|few|.
CAGNDKNTEAFF
TGTGCCGGAAACGACAAGAACACTGAAGCTTTCTTT
>TRBJ1-1|TRBV9|.|.
CASSPETRGTEAFF
TGTGCCAGCAGTCCTGAGACCCGAGGCACTGAAGCTTTCTTT
>TRBJ1-2|TRBV9|.|TRBD1
CASTTGQGSNYGYTF
TGTGCCAGCACGACGGGACAGGGTTCGAACTATGGCTACACCTTC
>TRBJ2-2|TRBV21-1|.|.
CASSAHPGGTSPGELFF
TGTGCCAGCAGCGCCCACCCGGGAGGAACATCTCCGGGGGAGCTGTTTTTT
>TRBJ1-2|TRBV6-1|once|.
CASSEWAGISYGYTF
TGTGCCAGCAGTGAATGGGCAGGGATTAGCTATGGCTACACCTTC
>TRBJ1-4|TRBV30|few|.
CAWRREKLFF
TGTGCCTGGAGGCGAGAAAAACTGTTTTTT